These 10 T cell receptor beta chains were sequenced from one sample in a study of blood T cells in healthy people across ages. Then a second PCR, running about 6 to 12 cycles, was carried out with a sample-barcoded 5' primer and a J-beta primer mix. MiXCR, run by TCRdb on the 5' RACE reads, gives a single entry per CDR3 protein. The sample lists approximately 680,000 distinct CDR3 sequences, about a third occurring once. The material sequenced was blood. These receptors were taken from an elderly woman in good health.

For the CDR3, the DNA is TGTGCCAGCAGCCATTTAGGGGTCAAAGGGGGCAACTATGGCTACACCTTC. Residues: CASSHLGVKGGNYGYTF. The J gene is TRBJ1-2, the V gene TRBV7-9; 7 bases line up with TRBD1. Germline lookup yields CDR1 SEHNR and CDR2 FQNEAQ (reference sequence). V lost 5 bases and J lost 2; bases outside the gene matches: 14. The CDR3 has 17 residues.

This clonotype appeared a few times. The V and J genes are TRBV6-1 and TRBJ1-2; D gene uncertain. The germline V and J ends were trimmed by 6 bases and 5 bases, with 16 bases remaining between them. From germline, CDR1 is MNHNS and CDR2 SASEGT. The CDR3 has 14 amino acids. The CDR3 loop is CASSGTGPPYGYTF. DNA for the CDR3: TGTGCCAGCAGCGGAACCGGGCCTCCGTATGGCTACACCTTC.

The sample holds a few counts of this clonotype. V gene TRBV3-1 combines with J gene TRBJ1-3; D possibly corresponds to TRBD1 (6 bases). The germline V and J ends were trimmed by 5 bases and 0 bases, with 14 bases remaining between them. CDR1 and CDR2 from the germline V gene are LGHDT and YNNKEL (reference sequence). The length of the CDR3 is 16 residues. This CDR3 is CASSTTGTHSGNTIYF. DNA of the CDR3: TGTGCCAGCAGCACAACCGGGACACACTCTGGAAACACCATATATTTT.

This clonotype was picked up many times. This sequence joins TRBV29-1 and TRBJ2-1; tentatively, D is TRBD2 (6 bases). Germline V gene sequence: CDR1 SQVTM, CDR2 ANQGSEA. This CDR3 spans 15 amino acids. The V end lost 3 bases, the J end lost 5 bases, and 17 bases lay between the germline ends. The CDR3 reads CSVEGSGKVNNEQFF. In nucleotides, the CDR3 is TGCAGCGTTGAGGGTAGCGGAAAAGTAAACAATGAGCAGTTCTTC.

This clonotype was recorded many times. The chain couples TRBV9 to TRBJ1-2; D is undetermined. The CDR3 is 12 amino acids. Germline V gene sequence: CDR1 SGDLS, CDR2 YYNGEE. The V end lost 4 bases, the J end lost 6 bases, and 10 bases lay between the germline ends. The CDR3 sequence: CASSNERDGYTF. The CDR3 DNA sequence: TGTGCCAGCAGCAACGAGCGGGATGGCTACACCTTC.

This clonotype came up a few times. The rearrangement links TRBV5-1 to TRBJ1-1, with D possibly TRBD1 on 5 matching bases. The CDR3 has 14 amino acids. Germline loops: CDR1 SGHRS, CDR2 YFSETQ. V shed 4 bases and J shed 5 bases, with 15 bases lying between them. As DNA, the CDR3 is TGCGCCAGCAGCACTGACAGTAGAGAGACTGAAGCTTTCTTT. This translates into CASSTDSRETEAFF. Supplemented by reference TRBV5-1 and TRBJ1-1, the full variable domain reads KAGVTQTPRYLIKTRGQQVTLSCSPISGHRSVSWYQQTPGQGLQFLFEYFSETQRNKGNFPGRFSGRQFSNSRSEMNVSTLELGDSALYLCASSTDSRETEAFFGQGTRLTVV.

J is TRBJ1-1 and V is TRBV5-4; tentatively, D is TRBD1 (6 bases). V was cut by 4 bases and J by 4 bases, with 14 bases left in between. The germline gives CDR1 SGHNT, CDR2 YYREEE (reference sequence). The CDR3 runs to 14 residues. DNA for the CDR3: TGTGCCAGCAGCACCGAGGACAGTCTCACTGAAGCTTTCTTT. Protein product: CASSTEDSLTEAFF.

This clonotype was seen repeatedly, ten times or more. This CDR3 reads CASSPEGGTQYF. Here the CDR3 DNA reads TGTGCCAGCAGCCCCGAGGGTGGTACGCAGTATTTT. The chain employs TRBV3-1 and TRBJ2-3, with D tentatively TRBD2 (5 bases). The germline CDR1 and CDR2 sequences are LGHDT and YNNKEL (reference sequence). With 4 bases removed from V and 8 bases from J, the gap between germline ends came to 10 bases. The CDR3 spans 12 residues.

Comments on this clonotype: This clone may be a read error of a much larger clone one base away. The chain uses TRBV20-1 and TRBJ2-3, with 8 bases identical to TRBD1. Germline lookup yields CDR1 DFQATT and CDR2 SNEGSKA (reference sequence). Trimming took 0 bases from V and 6 from J; bases not matched to a gene: 11. The CDR3 runs 16 residues. The CDR3 region has the DNA TGCAGTGCTAGAGATCACGAGTCAGGGGGCAGGGATACGCAGTATTTT. Translation gives CSARDHESGGRDTQYF.

Of note for this clonotype: A much larger clone is a single base away; this may be a read error. The J gene is TRBJ2-1, the V gene TRBV12-3 or TRBV12-4; D is uncertain. The V gene lost 8 bases and the J gene lost 9 bases, with 23 bases spanning the gap. CDR3 size: 15 residues. CDR3 amino acids: CASLPGSPPCGEQFF. The CDR3, as DNA: TGTGCCAGCCTACCCGGGTCCCCCCCGTGTGGTGAGCAGTTCTTC.